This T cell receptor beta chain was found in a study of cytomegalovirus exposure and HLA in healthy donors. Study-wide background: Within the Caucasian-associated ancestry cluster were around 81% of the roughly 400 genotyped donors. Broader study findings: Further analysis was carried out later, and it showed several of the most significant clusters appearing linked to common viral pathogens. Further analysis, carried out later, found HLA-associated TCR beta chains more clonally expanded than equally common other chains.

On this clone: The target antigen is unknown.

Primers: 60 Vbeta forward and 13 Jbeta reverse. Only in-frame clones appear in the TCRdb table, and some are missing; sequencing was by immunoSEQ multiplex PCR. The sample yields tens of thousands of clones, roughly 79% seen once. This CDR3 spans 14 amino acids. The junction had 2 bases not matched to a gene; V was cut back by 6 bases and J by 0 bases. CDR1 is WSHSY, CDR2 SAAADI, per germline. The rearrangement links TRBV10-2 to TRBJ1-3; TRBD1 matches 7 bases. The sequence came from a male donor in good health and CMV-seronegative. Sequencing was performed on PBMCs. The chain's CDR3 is CASRGTDSGNTIYF. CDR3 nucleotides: TGCGCCAGCAGGGGGACAGACTCTGGAAACACCATATATTTT.